Each of the 21 T cell receptor beta chains below was sequenced from the same sample in a study of T cell clonality in common variable immunodeficiency. Profiled with immunoSEQ multiplex PCR; TCRdb holds only in-frame clones, not every one. The table lists more than 35,000 clones, with no singletons. Sequencing was done on a sample of peripheral blood mononuclear cells. The origin of the receptors is a person aged 18-69 years in good health.

This clone was seen ten or more times. Read sequence stops 3 residues before the CDR3 end, and the germline J gene provides the missing end. The chain links TRBV11-1 to TRBJ2-7; TRBD2 aligns across 9 bases. The germline V gene encodes CDR1 SGHAT and CDR2 FQDESV (reference sequence). CDR3 length: 15 amino acids. After removal of 3 bases from V and 1 base from J, the junction contained 4 bases not matched to a gene. CDR3 DNA, as far as it was read: TGTGCCAGCAGCTTCTGGCGGGAGGGTTCCTACGAG. It codes for CASSFWREGSYE. The whole CDR3 region reads CASSFWREGSYEQYF.

This clone showed up many times. The read ends 3 residues shy of where the CDR3 ends; the end is completed using the germline J gene. This chain links TRBV14 with TRBJ2-2; possibly TRBD1 for D (5 bases). CDR1 is SGHDN, CDR2 FVKESK, per germline. CDR3 length equals 16 residues. V was pared by 1 base and J by 4 bases, with 13 bases between. CDR3 region: CASSQAGPGSTGELFF. CDR3 DNA, as far as it was read: TGTGCCAGCAGCCAAGCAGGGCCAGGAAGCACCGGGGAG. Full variable domain (rest looked up from reference TRBV14 and TRBJ2-2): EAGVTQFPSHSVIEKGQTVTLRCDPISGHDNLYWYRRVMGKEIKFLLHFVKESKQDESGMPNNRFLAERTGGTYSTLKVQPAELEDSGVYFCASSQAGPGSTGELFFGEGSRLTVL.

The sample holds many counts of this clone. The read falls 3 residues short of the CDR3 end, and the missing part is taken from the germline J gene. The V call is TRBV18, the J call TRBJ2-2, with D tentatively TRBD2 (6 bases). This CDR3 is built from 14 residues. V was trimmed by 4 bases and J by 2 bases, leaving 8 bases between them. CDR1 is KGHSH and CDR2 is LQKENI in the germline V gene. Incomplete CDR3 DNA: TGTGCCAGCTCACGGGACTTTAACACCGGGGAG. This codes for CASSRDFNTGE. The entire CDR3 protein is CASSRDFNTGELFF.

There are many counts of this clone. The read ends 3 residues before the CDR3 terminus; that terminus is restored from the germline J gene. The chain couples TRBV29-1 to TRBJ2-1; 10 bases match TRBD2. V lost 7 bases to trimming and J lost 2 bases; unmatched junction nucleotides: 11. This CDR3 has 16 amino acids. CDR1 SQVTM and CDR2 ANQGSEA come from the germline V gene. The covered CDR3 bases are TGCAGCGCTATCAATGGGGGGACTAGCGCCTACAATGAG. Encoded protein: CSAINGGTSAYNE. From start to end, the CDR3 is CSAINGGTSAYNEQFF.

This clone has ten or more counts. The read ends 3 residues shy of where the CDR3 ends; the end is completed using the germline J gene. This chain links TRBV5-1 with TRBJ2-1, with 9 bases identical to TRBD1. Germline loops: CDR1 SGHRS, CDR2 YFSETQ. The trim removed 4 bases at V and 3 bases at J, leaving 2 bases unmatched. This CDR3 comprises 14 residues. CDR3 bases read: TGCGCCAGCAGCGGGGGACAGGGCTACAATGAG. Translating it yields CASSGGQGYNE. The complete CDR3 protein is CASSGGQGYNEQFF.

This clone has at least ten counts. The read ends 3 residues before the CDR3 terminus; that terminus is restored from the germline J gene. This chain links TRBV7-2 with TRBJ1-2, with TRBD1 identical over 7 bases. Germline CDR1 and CDR2: SGHTA and FQGNSA. The CDR3 sequence is 14 residues long. Trimming took 5 bases from V and 3 from J; bases not matched to a gene: 6. The CDR3 loop reads CASSRQGGDYGYTF. The part of the CDR3 DNA that was read is TGTGCCAGCAGCCGACAGGGAGGGGACTATGGC.

Many counts were recorded for this clone. The read gets to within 3 residues of the CDR3 end, and the germline J gene fills in the rest. The chain is built from TRBV28 and TRBJ2-6; TRBD1 matches at 9 bases. V was pared by 2 bases and J by 3 bases, with 14 bases of the junction left unmatched. Germline values: CDR1 MDHEN, CDR2 SYDVKM. The CDR3 is 20 residues long. CDR3 region: CASSLQFETGGVVGANVLTF. CDR3 DNA, as far as it was read: TGTGCCAGCAGTTTACAATTCGAAACAGGGGGCGTCGTTGGGGCCAACGTC.

With respect to this clone: With the read ending 3 residues before the CDR3 end, the germline J gene is used to fill in that end. V gene TRBV5-5 combines with J gene TRBJ2-7; perhaps TRBD2 as D (7 bases). V dropped 4 bases and J dropped 3 bases, with 14 bases sitting between them. This CDR3 contains 14 residues. Germline V gene lookup returns CDR1 SGHKS and CDR2 YYEKEE (reference sequence). The covered CDR3 bases are TGTGCCAGCAGCCAGGAGGGGGGGAACTACGAG. It encodes CASSQEGGNYE. The CDR3 in its entirety is CASSQEGGNYEQYF. The full variable domain, completed using reference TRBV5-5 and TRBJ2-7, is DAGVTQSPTHLIKTRGQQVTLRCSPISGHKSVSWYQQVLGQGPQFIFQYYEKEERGRGNFPDRFSARQFPNYSSELNVNALLLGDSALYLCASSQEGGNYEQYFGPGTRLTVT.

This clone was seen many times. Read coverage stops 3 residues before the CDR3 terminus; the germline J gene supplies the remainder. This rearrangement joins TRBV20-1 to TRBJ1-5; D might be TRBD1 (5 bases). Trimming removed 6 bases from V and 1 base from J, with 13 bases in between. Germline-derived CDR1 and CDR2 are DFQATT and SNEGSKA (reference sequence). There are 14 residues in the CDR3. This CDR3 reads CSARGLRSNQPQHF. The DNA read from the CDR3 is TGCAGTGCCCGGGGGTTGAGAAGCAATCAGCCC.

This clone was picked up many times. The sequence runs out 3 residues before the end of the CDR3; the remainder is reconstructed from the germline J gene. The chain employs TRBV2 and TRBJ2-7, with TRBD1 as a possible D gene (6 bases). Germline V gene sequence: CDR1 SNHLY, CDR2 FYNNEI. V shed 4 bases and J shed 3 bases, with 16 bases lying between them. This CDR3 has 15 amino acids. The CDR3 sequence: CASSAPTGLNYEQYF. CDR3 DNA (partial): TGTGCCAGCAGTGCCCCGACAGGCCTTAACTACGAG.

This clone showed up many times. Read data end 3 residues before the CDR3 end; the end is taken from the germline J gene. This sequence joins TRBV7-2 and TRBJ1-2, with TRBD1 as a possible D gene (6 bases). V was shortened by 5 bases and J by 2 bases, with 15 bases between the two germline ends. Per the germline V gene, CDR1 is SGHTA and CDR2 is FQGNSA. The CDR3 is 15 amino acids. The CDR3 is CASSLTGTFNYGYTF. The sequenced part of the CDR3 DNA is TGTGCCAGCAGCCTAACCGGGACATTCAACTATGGC.

This clone was observed a handful of times. The read is 3 residues too short to cover the CDR3 end, so that end is filled in from the germline J gene. The chain links TRBV7-9 to TRBJ2-3; D perhaps matches TRBD1 (5 bases). The CDR3 has 15 residues. V was trimmed by 1 base and J by 2 bases, leaving 10 bases between them. The germline gives CDR1 SEHNR, CDR2 FQNEAQ (reference sequence). The CDR3 reads CASSLVTGATDTQYF. Incomplete CDR3 DNA: TGTGCCAGCAGCTTAGTGACTGGGGCCACAGATACG.

This clone came up many times. The CDR3 end lies 3 residues beyond the end of the read and is filled in from the germline J gene. This rearrangement joins TRBV7-2 to TRBJ1-3; possibly TRBD1 for D (5 bases). The CDR3 is 14 amino acids. Trimming shortened V by 5 bases and J by 0 bases, and 8 bases separated the two germline ends. CDR1 SGHTA and CDR2 FQGNSA come from the germline V gene. Partial CDR3 DNA: TGTGCCAGCAGCCCCCAGGGCTCTGGAAACACC. It yields the protein CASSPQGSGNT. The CDR3 reads in full as CASSPQGSGNTIYF. The entire variable domain, with the rest obtained from reference TRBV7-2 and TRBJ1-3, is as follows: GAGVSQSPSNKVTEKGKDVELRCDPISGHTALYWYRQSLGQGLEFLIYFQGNSAPDKSGLPSDRFSAERTGGSVSTLTIQRTQQEDSAVYLCASSPQGSGNTIYFGEGSWLTVV.

This clone was detected many times. Read data end 3 residues before the CDR3 end; the end is taken from the germline J gene. The chain uses TRBV20-1 and TRBJ2-3, with D perhaps matching TRBD2 (5 bases). The CDR3 is 14 amino acids. Trimming left V 6 bases short and J 6 bases short, with 19 bases between. The germline gives CDR1 DFQATT, CDR2 SNEGSKA (reference sequence). The sequenced part of the CDR3 DNA is TGCAGTGCCGCCCTGACTACTGGTCTGGATACG. It translates to CSAALTTGLDT. The whole CDR3 sequence is CSAALTTGLDTQYF.

This clone was recorded at least ten times. CDR3 region: CASSPGLDRRSEQYF. CDR3 DNA, as far as it was read: TGCGCCAGCAGCCCCGGACTCGACCGCCGGAGCGAG. This sequence joins TRBV5-1 and TRBJ2-7; D may be TRBD2 (5 bases). Read coverage stops 3 residues before the CDR3 terminus; the germline J gene supplies the remainder. The V end was cut by 4 bases, the J end by 6 bases, with 20 bases between. The CDR3 contains 15 residues. CDR1 is SGHRS, CDR2 YFSETQ, per germline.

This clone was seen more than once but under ten times. The sequenced fragment ends 3 residues before the CDR3 boundary, so the rest is inferred from the germline J gene. The chain has TRBV5-1 and TRBJ2-1, with TRBD2 identical over 7 bases. V shed 1 base and J 8 bases; nucleotides not matched to a gene: 9. Germline V CDR1 and CDR2: SGHRS, YFSETQ. The CDR3 extends over 15 amino acids. The CDR3 DNA, read in part, is TGCGCCAGCAGCTTGACCCCAGCGGGACGCGATGAG. It translates to CASSLTPAGRDE. The entire CDR3 sequence reads CASSLTPAGRDEQFF.

This clone was seen repeatedly, ten times or more. With the read ending 3 residues before the CDR3 end, the germline J gene is used to fill in that end. This sequence joins TRBV5-1 and TRBJ2-1; TRBD1 matches at 10 bases. The germline gives CDR1 SGHRS, CDR2 YFSETQ. Trimming took 3 bases from V and 3 from J; bases not matched to a gene: 3. The CDR3 totals 15 residues. CDR3 sequence reads: CASSSDRGLYNEQFF. The DNA read from the CDR3 is TGCGCCAGCAGCTCCGACAGGGGGCTCTACAATGAG.

This clone qualifies as medium-sized. The read halts 3 residues ahead of the CDR3 end, with the missing end drawn from the germline J gene. The chain is built from TRBV14 and TRBJ2-4; 9 nucleotides agree with TRBD1. This CDR3 has 18 residues. V shed 4 bases, J shed 0 bases, and the junction held 10 bases outside the gene matches. Germline values: CDR1 SGHDN, CDR2 FVKESK. The DNA read from the CDR3 is TGTGCCAGCAGCCCGACAGGGGGTTATGCTCTAGCCAAAAACATT. It specifies CASSPTGGYALAKNI. The entire CDR3 reads CASSPTGGYALAKNIQYF.

About this clone itself: From the germline J gene comes the end of the CDR3, since the read stops 3 residues before it. The J gene is TRBJ2-7, the V gene TRBV19; tentative D call: TRBD2 (6 bases). The V gene lost 4 bases and the J gene lost 4 bases, with 17 bases spanning the gap. Germline V gene data show CDR1 as LNHDA and CDR2 as SQIVND (reference sequence). The CDR3 has 15 residues. The CDR3: CASSTPGLPPYEQYF. The DNA read from the CDR3 is TGTGCCAGTAGTACCCCGGGACTCCCCCCTTACGAG.

This clone showed up many times. The CDR3 end is not reached by the read, which stops 3 residues before it; the germline J gene fills it in. This chain uses TRBV28 with TRBJ2-7; maybe TRBD2 (5 bases). Germline V CDR1 and CDR2: MDHEN, SYDVKM. The CDR3 has 15 amino acids. The V and J ends lost 4 bases and 3 bases respectively, with 16 bases between them. CDR3 region: CASSSTRPGVYEQYF. Incomplete CDR3 DNA: TGTGCCAGCAGTTCCACAAGGCCCGGGGTCTACGAG. Full variable domain (outside the CDR3, taken from reference TRBV28 and TRBJ2-7): DVKVTQSSRYLVKRTGEKVFLECVQDMDHENMFWYRQDPGLGLRLIYFSYDVKMKEKGDIPEGYSVSREKKERFSLILESASTNQTSMYLCASSSTRPGVYEQYFGPGTRLTVT.

Many counts were recorded for this clone. The read terminates 3 residues before the CDR3 end, so the remaining end is supplied by the germline J gene. This chain joins TRBV28 and TRBJ2-3; D not certain. V was trimmed by 4 bases and J by 0 bases, leaving 8 bases between them. The CDR3 has 14 residues. Per the germline V gene, CDR1 is MDHEN and CDR2 is SYDVKM. The CDR3 DNA, read in part, is TGTGCCAGCAGTTACGGTTCTAGCACAGATACG. Protein sequence: CASSYGSSTDT. The whole CDR3 sequence is CASSYGSSTDTQYF.